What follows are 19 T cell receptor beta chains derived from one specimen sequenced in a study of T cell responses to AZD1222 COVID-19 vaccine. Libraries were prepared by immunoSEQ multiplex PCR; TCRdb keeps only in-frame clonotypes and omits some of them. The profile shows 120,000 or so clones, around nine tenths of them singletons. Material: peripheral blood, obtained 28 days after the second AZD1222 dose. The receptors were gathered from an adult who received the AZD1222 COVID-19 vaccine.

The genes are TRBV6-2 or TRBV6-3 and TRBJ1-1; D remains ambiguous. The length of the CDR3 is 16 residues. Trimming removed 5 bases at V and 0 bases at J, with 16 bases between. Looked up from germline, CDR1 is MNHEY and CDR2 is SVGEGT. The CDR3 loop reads CASSGVEGIMNTEAFF. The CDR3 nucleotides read TGTGCCAGCAGTGGAGTTGAGGGAATCATGAACACTGAAGCTTTCTTT.

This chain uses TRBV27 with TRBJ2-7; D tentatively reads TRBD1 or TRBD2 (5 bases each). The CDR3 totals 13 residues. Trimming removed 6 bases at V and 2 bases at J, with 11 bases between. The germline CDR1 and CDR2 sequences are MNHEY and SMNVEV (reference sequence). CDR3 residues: CASSGALAYEQYF. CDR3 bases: TGTGCCAGCAGCGGGGCTTTGGCCTACGAGCAGTACTTC.

Here the CDR3 reads CASSSTGTGRETQYF. The DNA of the CDR3 is TGTGCCAGCAGCTCCACCGGGACAGGCAGAGAGACCCAGTACTTC. The chain uses TRBV7-8 and TRBJ2-5, with 8 bases aligning to TRBD1. The CDR3 has 15 amino acids. The germline CDR1 and CDR2 sequences are SGHVS and FQNEAQ. Unmatched junction bases numbered 8, after V lost 4 bases and J lost 4 bases.

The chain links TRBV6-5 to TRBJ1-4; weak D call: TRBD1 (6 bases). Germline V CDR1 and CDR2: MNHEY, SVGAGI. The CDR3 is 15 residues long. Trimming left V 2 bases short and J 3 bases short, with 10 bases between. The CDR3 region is CASSYNRGSNEKLFF. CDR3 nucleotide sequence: TGTGCCAGCAGTTACAATAGGGGGTCTAATGAAAAACTGTTTTTT.

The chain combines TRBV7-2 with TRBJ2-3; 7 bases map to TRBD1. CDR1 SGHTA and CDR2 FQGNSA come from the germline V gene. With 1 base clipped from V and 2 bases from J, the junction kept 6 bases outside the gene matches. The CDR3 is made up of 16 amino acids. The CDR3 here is CASSLGQGVNTDTQYF. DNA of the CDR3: TGTGCCAGCAGCTTAGGACAGGGAGTAAACACAGATACGCAGTATTTT.

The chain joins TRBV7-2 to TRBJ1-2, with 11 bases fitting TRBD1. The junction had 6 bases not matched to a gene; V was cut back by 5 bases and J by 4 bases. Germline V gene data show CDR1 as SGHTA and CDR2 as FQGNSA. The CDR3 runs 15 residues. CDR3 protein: CASSDRTGGGYGYTF. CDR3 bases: TGTGCCAGCAGCGACCGGACAGGGGGCGGCTATGGCTACACCTTC.

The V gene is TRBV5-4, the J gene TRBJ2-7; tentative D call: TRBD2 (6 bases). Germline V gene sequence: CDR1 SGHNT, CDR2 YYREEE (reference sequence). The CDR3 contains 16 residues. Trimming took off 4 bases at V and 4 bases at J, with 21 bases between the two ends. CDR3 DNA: TGTGCCAGCAGCAACCAAATGACGGGGGAATCATACGAGCAGTACTTC. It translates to CASSNQMTGESYEQYF. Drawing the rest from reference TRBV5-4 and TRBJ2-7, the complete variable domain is ETGVTQSPTHLIKTRGQQVTLRCSSQSGHNTVSWYQQALGQGPQFIFQYYREEENGRGNFPPRFSGLQFPNYSSELNVNALELDDSALYLCASSNQMTGESYEQYFGPGTRLTVT.

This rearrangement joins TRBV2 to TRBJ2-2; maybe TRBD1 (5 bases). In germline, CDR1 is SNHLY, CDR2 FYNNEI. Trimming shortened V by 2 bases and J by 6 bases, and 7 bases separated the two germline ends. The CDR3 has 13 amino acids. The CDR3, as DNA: TGTGCCAGCAGTGAACAGGGCGCCGGGGAGCTGTTTTTT. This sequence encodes CASSEQGAGELFF. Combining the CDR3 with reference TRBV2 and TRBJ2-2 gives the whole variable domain EPEVTQTPSHQVTQMGQEVILRCVPISNHLYFYWYRQILGQKVEFLVSFYNNEISEKSEIFDDQFSVERPDGSNFTLKIRSTKLEDSAMYFCASSEQGAGELFFGEGSRLTVL.

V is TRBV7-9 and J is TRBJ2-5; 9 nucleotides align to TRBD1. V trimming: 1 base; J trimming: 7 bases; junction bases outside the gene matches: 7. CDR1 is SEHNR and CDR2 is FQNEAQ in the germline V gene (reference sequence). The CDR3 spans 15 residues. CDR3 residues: CASSLDRGRMGTQYF. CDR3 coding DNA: TGTGCCAGCAGCTTAGACAGGGGGCGTATGGGGACCCAGTACTTC. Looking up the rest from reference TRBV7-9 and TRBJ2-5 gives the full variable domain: DTGVSQNPRHKITKRGQNVTFRCDPISEHNRLYWYRQTLGQGPEFLTYFQNEAQLEKSRLLSDRFSAERPKGSFSTLEIQRTEQGDSAMYLCASSLDRGRMGTQYFGPGTRLLVL.

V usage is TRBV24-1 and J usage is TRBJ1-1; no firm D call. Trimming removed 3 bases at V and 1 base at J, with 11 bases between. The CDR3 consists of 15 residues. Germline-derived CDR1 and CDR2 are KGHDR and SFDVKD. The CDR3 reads CATSDRQVSNTEAFF. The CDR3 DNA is TGTGCCACCAGTGATCGCCAGGTGTCGAACACTGAAGCTTTCTTT.

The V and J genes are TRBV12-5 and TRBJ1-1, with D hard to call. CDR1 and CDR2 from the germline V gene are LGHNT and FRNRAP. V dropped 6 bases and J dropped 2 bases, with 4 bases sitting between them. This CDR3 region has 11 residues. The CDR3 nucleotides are TGTGCTAGTGGGCCTAACACTGAAGCTTTCTTT. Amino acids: CASGPNTEAFF.

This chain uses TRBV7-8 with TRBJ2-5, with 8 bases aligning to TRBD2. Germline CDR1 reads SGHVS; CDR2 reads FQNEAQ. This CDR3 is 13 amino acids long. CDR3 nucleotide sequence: TGTGCTACCAGCTCGGGGGGGCCAGAGACCCAGTACTTC. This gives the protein CATSSGGPETQYF.

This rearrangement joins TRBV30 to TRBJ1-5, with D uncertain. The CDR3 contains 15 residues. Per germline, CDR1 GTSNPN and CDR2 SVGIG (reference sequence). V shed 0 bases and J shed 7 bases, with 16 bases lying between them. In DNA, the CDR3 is TGTGCCTGGAGTGTAAGTGGCGAGGGTTCCCAGCCCCAGCATTTT. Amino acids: CAWSVSGEGSQPQHF. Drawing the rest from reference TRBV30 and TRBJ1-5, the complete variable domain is SQTIHQWPATLVQPVGSPLSLECTVEGTSNPNLYWYRQAAGRGLQLLFYSVGIGQISSEVPQNLSASRPQDRQFILSSKKLLLSDSGFYLCAWSVSGEGSQPQHFGDGTRLSIL.

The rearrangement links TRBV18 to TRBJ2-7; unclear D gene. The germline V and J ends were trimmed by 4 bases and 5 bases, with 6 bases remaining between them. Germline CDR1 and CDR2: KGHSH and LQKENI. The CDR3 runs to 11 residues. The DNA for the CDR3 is TGTGCCAGCTCACTCCAGGACGAGCAGTACTTC. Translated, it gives CASSLQDEQYF. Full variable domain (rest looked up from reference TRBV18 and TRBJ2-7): NAGVMQNPRHLVRRRGQEARLRCSPMKGHSHVYWYRQLPEEGLKFMVYLQKENIIDESGMPKERFSAEFPKEGPSILRIQQVVRGDSAAYFCASSLQDEQYFGPGTRLTVT.

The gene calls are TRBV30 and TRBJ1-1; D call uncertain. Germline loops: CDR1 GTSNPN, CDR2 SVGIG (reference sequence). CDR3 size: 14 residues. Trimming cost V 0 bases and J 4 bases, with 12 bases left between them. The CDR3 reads CAWSVHFQITEAFF. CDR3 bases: TGTGCCTGGAGTGTACACTTCCAAATCACTGAAGCTTTCTTT.

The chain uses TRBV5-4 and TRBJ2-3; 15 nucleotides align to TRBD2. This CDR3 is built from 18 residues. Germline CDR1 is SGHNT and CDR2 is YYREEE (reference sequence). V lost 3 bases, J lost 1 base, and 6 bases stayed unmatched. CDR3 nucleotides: TGTGCCAGCAGCTCTGGGACTAGCGGGGGGCTCGGCACAGATACGCAGTATTTT. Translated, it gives CASSSGTSGGLGTDTQYF.

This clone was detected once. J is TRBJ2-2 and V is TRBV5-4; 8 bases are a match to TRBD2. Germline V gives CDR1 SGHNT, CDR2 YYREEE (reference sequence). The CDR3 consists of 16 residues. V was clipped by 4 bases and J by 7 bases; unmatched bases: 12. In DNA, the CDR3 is TGTGCCAGCAGCCCCCGGCTAGGGGCGGGGGGCGGGGAGCTGTTTTTT. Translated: CASSPRLGAGGGELFF.

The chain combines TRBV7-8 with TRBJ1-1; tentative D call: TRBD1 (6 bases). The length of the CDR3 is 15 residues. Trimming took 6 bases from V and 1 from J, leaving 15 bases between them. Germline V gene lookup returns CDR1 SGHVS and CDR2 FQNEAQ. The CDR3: CASRGGGHWNTEAFF. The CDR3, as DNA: TGTGCCAGCAGGGGCGGGGGGCATTGGAACACTGAAGCTTTCTTT.

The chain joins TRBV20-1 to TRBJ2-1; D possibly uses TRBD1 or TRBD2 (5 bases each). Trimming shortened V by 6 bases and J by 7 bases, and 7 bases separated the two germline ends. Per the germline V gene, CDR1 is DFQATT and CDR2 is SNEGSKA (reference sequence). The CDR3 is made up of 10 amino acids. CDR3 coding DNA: TGCAGTGCCGAGGGGAATGAGCAGTTCTTC. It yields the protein CSAEGNEQFF.